Included here is one T cell receptor (beta chain) sequence, with context. Its target is not known. This sample is part of a study of cytomegalovirus exposure and HLA in healthy donors. Data came from immunoSEQ multiplex PCR; TCRdb stores just in-frame clones and leaves some out. The sample has roughly 75,000 clones, 85% to 95% seen once. Findings and caveats of the study: There were three CMV-associated chains whose specificity for CMV antigens was confirmed in vitro. A list of roughly 180 TCR beta chains associated with cytomegalovirus was given.

Germline values: CDR1 SNHLY, CDR2 FYNNEI. V was pared by 4 bases and J by 4 bases, with 10 bases between. The CDR3 is 14 amino acids. Separation from the roughly 670-subject first cohort characterized the roughly 130-subject validation cohort, to which the donors belonged. The chain carries TRBV2 and TRBJ2-2; D is unresolved. The TCR originated in a man between 18 and 29 years old in good health and CMV-seropositive. The material sequenced was PBMCs. This CDR3 is CASSGGVSTGELFF. As DNA, the CDR3 is TGTGCCAGCAGTGGTGGAGTAAGCACCGGGGAGCTGTTTTTT.